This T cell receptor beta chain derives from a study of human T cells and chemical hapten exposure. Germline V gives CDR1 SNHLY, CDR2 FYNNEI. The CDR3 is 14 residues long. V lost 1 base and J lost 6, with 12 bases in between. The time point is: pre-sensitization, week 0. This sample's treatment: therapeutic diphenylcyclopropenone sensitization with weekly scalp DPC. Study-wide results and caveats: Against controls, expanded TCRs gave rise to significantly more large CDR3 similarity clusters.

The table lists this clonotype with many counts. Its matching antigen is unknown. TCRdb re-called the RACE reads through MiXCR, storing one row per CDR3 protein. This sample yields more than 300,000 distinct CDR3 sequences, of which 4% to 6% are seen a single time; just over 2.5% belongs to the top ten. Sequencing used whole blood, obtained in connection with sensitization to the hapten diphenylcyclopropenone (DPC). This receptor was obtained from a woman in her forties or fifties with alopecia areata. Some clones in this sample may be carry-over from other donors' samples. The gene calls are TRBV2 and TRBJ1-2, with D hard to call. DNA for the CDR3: TGTGCCAGCAGTGAAGTATTTTGGACGGATGGCTACACCTTC. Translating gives CASSEVFWTDGYTF.